This T cell receptor beta chain was documented in a study of blood T cell repertoires in COVID-19. Study-wide context: There were acute and convalescent COVID-19 samples, and they came from the United States, Italy and Spain. From T cells, B-cell-depleted T cells, or PBMCs came the material, which was cDNA or gDNA.

Per the original data handling: Cell counts per sample came from amplifying reference gene primers. Repertoires were generated with immunoSEQ multiplex PCR, while TCRdb's copy carries only in-frame clones and drops some. V and J calls plus clone size are reproduced from that table; the DNA served to infer D and trimming. The sample lists about 130,000 clones, 84% occurring once. V lost 4 bases and J lost 0, with 13 bases in between. CDR1 MGHRA and CDR2 YSYEKL come from the germline V gene. There are 16 residues in the CDR3. The chain joins TRBV4-1 to TRBJ2-1; a weak D match, TRBD2 (5 bases). The TCR was taken from a human donor in a cohort sampled during active COVID-19. Specimen: peripheral blood. The CDR3 sequence: CASSPSFGSSYNEQFF. Written as DNA, the CDR3 is TGCGCCAGCAGCCCGTCTTTTGGGAGCTCCTACAATGAGCAGTTCTTC.